Listed below are T cell receptor beta chains from one sample, sequenced in a study of blood T cell repertoires in COVID-19. Method: immunoSEQ multiplex PCR; TCRdb's copy keeps in-frame clones and lacks some. Of around 250,000 clones in the sample, roughly 89% were seen once. The sample was peripheral blood. All receptors derive from a woman aged 40 to 55 who had recovered from COVID-19. CDR3s include the opening cysteine and the closing phenylalanine or tryptophan. The D gene is left open where the match is weak. Size values are once, few and many counts, or a class for expanded clones, and some rows have none.

TRBD1,TRBJ1-2,.,TRBV7-2,CASSFPGQNNYGYTF,TGTGCCAGCAGCTTTCCGGGACAGAATAACTATGGCTACACCTTC
.,TRBJ1-4,many,TRBV4-1,CASTADFEKLFF,TGCGCCAGCACCGCTGACTTTGAAAAACTGTTTTTT
TRBD2,TRBJ2-1,.,TRBV15,CATSSGTSGNNEQFF,TGTGCCACCAGCTCCGGGACTAGCGGGAACAATGAGCAGTTCTTC
.,TRBJ1-5,few,TRBV27,CASSMDGISNQPQHF,TGTGCCAGCAGTATGGACGGGATTAGCAATCAGCCCCAGCATTTT
.,TRBJ2-3,once,TRBV19,CASSTGGGSTDTQYF,TGTGCCAGTAGCACTGGAGGCGGGAGCACAGATACGCAGTATTTT
TRBD2,TRBJ2-2,.,TRBV28,CASLKLAQTGELFF,TGTGCCAGCCTGAAACTAGCGCAAACCGGGGAGCTGTTTTTT
TRBD2,TRBJ2-3,.,TRBV4-1,CASSQEGLAGADTQYF,TGCGCCAGCAGCCAAGAGGGACTAGCGGGGGCAGATACGCAGTATTTT
.,TRBJ1-4,.,TRBV7-2,CASSLVGNEKLFF,TGTGCCAGCAGCTTAGTTGGCAATGAAAAACTGTTTTTT
.,TRBJ1-1,.,TRBV10-3,CAIRLENTEAFF,TGTGCCATCAGGCTAGAGAACACTGAAGCTTTCTTT
TRBD1,TRBJ2-3,.,TRBV15,CATSSRTGETDTQYF,TGTGCCACCAGCAGCCGGACAGGGGAAACAGATACGCAGTATTTT
TRBD1,TRBJ1-4,.,TRBV5-4,CASSLKTGEYNEKLFF,TGTGCCAGCAGCCTAAAGACAGGGGAGTATAATGAAAAACTGTTTTTT
.,TRBJ2-2,.,TRBV9,CASSARSGVSGELFF,TGTGCCAGCAGCGCTCGGAGTGGAGTATCCGGGGAGCTGTTTTTT